The clone carrying this T cell receptor beta chain was detected only once. This CDR3 spans 16 amino acids. The V gene end was trimmed by 4 bases and the J gene end by 7 bases; junction bases not matched to a gene: 15. Per germline, CDR1 SGDLS and CDR2 YYNGEE. Profiled with immunoSEQ multiplex PCR; TCRdb holds only in-frame clones, not every one. The sample has roughly 1,500,000 clones; just under 99% are singletons. These data originate in a study of shared clonotypes between healthy human individuals. Study background: The composition of the donors was a couple of women and a few men aged 18 to 49.

Sequenced input: naive CD4+ T cells sorted from blood. Subset noted: CD45RA+ positively selected. The chain employs TRBV9 and TRBJ2-5; 8 nucleotides match TRBD2. The receptor was isolated from a man aged 30-40 years in good health. The CDR3 region is CASSPQAFAGGWTQYF. CDR3 DNA sequence: TGTGCCAGCAGCCCCCAGGCTTTTGCGGGAGGCTGGACCCAGTACTTC.